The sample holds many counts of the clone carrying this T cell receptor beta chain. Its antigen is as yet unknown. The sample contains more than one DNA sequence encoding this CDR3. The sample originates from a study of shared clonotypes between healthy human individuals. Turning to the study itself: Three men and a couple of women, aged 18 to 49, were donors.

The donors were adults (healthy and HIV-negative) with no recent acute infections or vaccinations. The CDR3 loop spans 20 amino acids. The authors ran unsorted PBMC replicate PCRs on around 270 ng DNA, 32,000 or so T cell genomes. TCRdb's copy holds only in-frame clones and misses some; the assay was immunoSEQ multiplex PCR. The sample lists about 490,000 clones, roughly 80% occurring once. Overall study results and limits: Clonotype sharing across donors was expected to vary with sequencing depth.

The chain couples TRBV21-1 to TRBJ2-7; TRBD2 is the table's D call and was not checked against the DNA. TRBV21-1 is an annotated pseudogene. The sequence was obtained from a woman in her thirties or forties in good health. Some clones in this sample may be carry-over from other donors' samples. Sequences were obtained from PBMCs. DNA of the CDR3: TGTGCCAGCAGCCTCCCGGGACCGCCGGGACTAGCGGAAAGCTCCTACGAGCAGTACTTC. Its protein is CASSLPGPPGLAESSYEQYF.